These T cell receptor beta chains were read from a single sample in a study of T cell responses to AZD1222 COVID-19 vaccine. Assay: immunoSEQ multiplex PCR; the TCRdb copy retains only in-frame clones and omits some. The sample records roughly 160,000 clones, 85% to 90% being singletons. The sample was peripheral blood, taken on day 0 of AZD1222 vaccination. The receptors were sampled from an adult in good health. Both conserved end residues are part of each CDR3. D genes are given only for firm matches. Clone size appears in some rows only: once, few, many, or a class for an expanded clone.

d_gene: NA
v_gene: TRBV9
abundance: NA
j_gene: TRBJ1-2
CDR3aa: CASSEGKVEGYTF
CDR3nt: TGTGCCAGCAGCGAAGGGAAAGTGGAGGGCTACACCTTC

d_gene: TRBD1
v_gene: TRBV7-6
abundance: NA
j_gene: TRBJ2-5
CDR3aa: CASSTGQTLQETQYF
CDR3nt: TGTGCCAGCAGCACGGGACAGACTTTACAAGAGACCCAGTACTTC

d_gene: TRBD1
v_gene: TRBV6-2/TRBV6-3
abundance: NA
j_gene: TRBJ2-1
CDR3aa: CASSYSRQGSYNEQFF
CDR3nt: TGTGCCAGCAGTTACTCCCGACAGGGATCCTACAATGAGCAGTTCTTC

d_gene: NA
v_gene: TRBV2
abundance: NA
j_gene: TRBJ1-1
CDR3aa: CASLGQINTEAFF
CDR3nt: TGTGCCAGCCTTGGACAGATTAACACTGAAGCTTTCTTT

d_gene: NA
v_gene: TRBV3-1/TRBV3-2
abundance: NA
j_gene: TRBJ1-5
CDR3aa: CASSQDGIGANQPQHF
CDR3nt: TGTGCCAGCAGCCAAGATGGGATTGGGGCCAATCAGCCCCAGCATTTT

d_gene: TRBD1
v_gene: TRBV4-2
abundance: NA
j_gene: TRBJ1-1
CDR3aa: CASSQEEGTGGTEAFF
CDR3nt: TGTGCCAGCAGCCAAGAAGAAGGTACAGGGGGCACTGAAGCTTTCTTT

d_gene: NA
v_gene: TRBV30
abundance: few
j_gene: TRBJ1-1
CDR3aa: CAWSVRWATEAFF
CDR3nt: TGTGCCTGGAGTGTACGGTGGGCCACTGAAGCTTTCTTT

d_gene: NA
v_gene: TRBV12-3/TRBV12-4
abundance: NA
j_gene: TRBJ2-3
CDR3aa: CASSLGLATQYF
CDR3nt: TGTGCCAGCAGTTTAGGGCTAGCAACGCAGTATTTT

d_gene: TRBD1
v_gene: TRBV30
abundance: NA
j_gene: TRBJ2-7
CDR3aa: CAWSNSDGDRFYEQYF
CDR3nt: TGTGCCTGGAGTAACTCCGATGGGGACAGGTTCTACGAGCAGTACTTC

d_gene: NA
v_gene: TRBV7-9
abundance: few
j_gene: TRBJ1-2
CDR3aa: CASSPGGEGPYGYTF
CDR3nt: TGTGCCAGCAGCCCAGGCGGAGAGGGCCCCTATGGCTACACCTTC

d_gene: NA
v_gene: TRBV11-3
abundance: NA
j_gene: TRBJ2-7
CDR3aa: CASSGRDYEQYF
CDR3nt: TGTGCCAGCAGCGGCAGAGACTACGAGCAGTACTTC

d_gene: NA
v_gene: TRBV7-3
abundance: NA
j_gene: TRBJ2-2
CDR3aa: CASSPTGLGTGELFF
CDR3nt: TGTGCCAGCAGCCCCACAGGGCTGGGGACCGGGGAGCTGTTTTTT

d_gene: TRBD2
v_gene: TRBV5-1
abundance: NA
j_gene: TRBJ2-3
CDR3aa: CASSLVGGSTDTQYF
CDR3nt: TGCGCCAGCAGCTTGGTGGGGGGGAGCACAGATACGCAGTATTTT

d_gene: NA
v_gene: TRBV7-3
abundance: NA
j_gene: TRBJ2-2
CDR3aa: CASSSNTGELFF
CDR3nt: TGTGCCAGCAGCTCGAACACCGGGGAGCTGTTTTTT

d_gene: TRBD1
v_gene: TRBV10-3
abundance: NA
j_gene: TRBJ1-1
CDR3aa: CAITGQGLGSEAFF
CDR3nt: TGTGCCATCACAGGACAGGGGTTGGGTTCTGAAGCTTTCTTT

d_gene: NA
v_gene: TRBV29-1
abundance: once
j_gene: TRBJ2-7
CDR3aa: CSAKTGSSYEQYF
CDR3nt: TGCAGCGCCAAGACGGGAAGCTCCTACGAGCAGTACTTC

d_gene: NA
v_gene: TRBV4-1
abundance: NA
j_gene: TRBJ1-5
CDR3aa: CASSQVAAVSLHQPQHF
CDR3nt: TGCGCCAGCAGCCAAGTCGCCGCCGTGTCGTTGCATCAGCCCCAGCATTTT

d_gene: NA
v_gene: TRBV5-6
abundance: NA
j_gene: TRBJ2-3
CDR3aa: CASSGGTEGDTQYF
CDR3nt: TGTGCCAGCAGCGGGGGGACGGAGGGTGATACGCAGTATTTT

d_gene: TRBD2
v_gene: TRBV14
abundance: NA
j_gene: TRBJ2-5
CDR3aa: CASSPIASGGQETQYF
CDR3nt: TGTGCCAGCAGCCCCATTGCTAGCGGGGGGCAAGAGACCCAGTACTTC

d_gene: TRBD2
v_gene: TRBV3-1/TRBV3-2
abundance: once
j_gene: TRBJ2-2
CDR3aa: CASSPAPGGPGELFF
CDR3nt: TGTGCCAGCAGCCCAGCCCCGGGGGGACCCGGGGAGCTGTTTTTT

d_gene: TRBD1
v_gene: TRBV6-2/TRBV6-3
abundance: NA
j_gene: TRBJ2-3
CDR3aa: CASSPGQGATDTQYF
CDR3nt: TGTGCCAGCAGTCCGGGACAGGGGGCCACAGATACGCAGTATTTT

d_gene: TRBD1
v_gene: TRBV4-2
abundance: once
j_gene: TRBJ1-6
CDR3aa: CASSQTGTAYNSPLHF
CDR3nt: TGTGCCAGCAGCCAGACCGGGACAGCCTATAATTCACCCCTCCACTTT

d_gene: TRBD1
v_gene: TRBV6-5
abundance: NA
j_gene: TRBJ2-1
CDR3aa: CASGAGTGSAEQFF
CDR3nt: TGTGCCAGCGGGGCCGGGACAGGGTCCGCTGAGCAGTTCTTC

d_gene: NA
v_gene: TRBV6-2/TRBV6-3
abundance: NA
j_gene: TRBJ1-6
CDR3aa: CASSYSLIVASPLHF
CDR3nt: TGTGCCAGCAGTTACTCGTTAATTGTGGCTTCACCCCTCCACTTT

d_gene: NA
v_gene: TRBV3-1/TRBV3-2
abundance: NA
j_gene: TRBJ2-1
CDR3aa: CASSQLGNVYNEQFF
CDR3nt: TGTGCCAGCAGCCAATTGGGGAACGTTTACAATGAGCAGTTCTTC

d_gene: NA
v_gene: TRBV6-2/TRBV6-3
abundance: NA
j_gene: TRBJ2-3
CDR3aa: CASSSSPEGTDTQYF
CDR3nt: TGTGCCAGCAGTTCTTCCCCAGAGGGCACAGATACGCAGTATTTT

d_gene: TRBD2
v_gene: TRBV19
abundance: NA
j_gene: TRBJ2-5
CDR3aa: CASRMTSGGQETQYF
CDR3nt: TGTGCCAGTCGGATGACTAGCGGGGGACAAGAGACCCAGTACTTC

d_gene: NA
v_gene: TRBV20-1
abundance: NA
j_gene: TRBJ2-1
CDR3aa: CSASKGPDSYNEQFF
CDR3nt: TGCAGTGCTAGTAAGGGCCCTGACTCCTACAATGAGCAGTTCTTC

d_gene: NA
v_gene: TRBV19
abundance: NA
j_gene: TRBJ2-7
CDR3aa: CASSIDYSTGSSYEQYF
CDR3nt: TGTGCCAGTAGTATAGACTATTCGACTGGGAGCTCCTACGAGCAGTACTTC

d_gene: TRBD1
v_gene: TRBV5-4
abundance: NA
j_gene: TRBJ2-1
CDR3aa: CASEPYRGSSYNEQFF
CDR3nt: TGTGCCAGCGAACCCTACAGGGGTTCCTCCTACAATGAGCAGTTCTTC

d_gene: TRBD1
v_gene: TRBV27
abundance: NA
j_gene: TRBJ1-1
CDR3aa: CASSLTQDLDRVGEAFF
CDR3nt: TGTGCCAGCAGTCTGACTCAAGATCTAGACAGGGTGGGTGAAGCTTTCTTT

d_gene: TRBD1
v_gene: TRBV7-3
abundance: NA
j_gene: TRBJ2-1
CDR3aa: CASSLMAGGEQFF
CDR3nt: TGTGCCAGCAGCTTAATGGCAGGGGGTGAGCAGTTCTTC

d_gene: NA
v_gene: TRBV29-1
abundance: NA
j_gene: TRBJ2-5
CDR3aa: CSVETGSGVEETQYF
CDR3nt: TGCAGCGTTGAAACTGGGTCAGGGGTGGAGGAGACCCAGTACTTC

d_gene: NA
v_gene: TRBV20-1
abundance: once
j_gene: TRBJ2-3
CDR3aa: CSATSFGTQYF
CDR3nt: TGCAGTGCTACTAGTTTTGGTACGCAGTATTTT

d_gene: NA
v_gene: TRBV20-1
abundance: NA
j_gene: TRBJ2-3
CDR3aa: CSAAFPDTQYF
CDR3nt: TGCAGTGCTGCATTCCCAGATACGCAGTATTTT

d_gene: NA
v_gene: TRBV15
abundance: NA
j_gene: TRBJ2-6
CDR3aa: CATSPYGTMTAGANVLTF
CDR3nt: TGTGCCACCAGCCCCTACGGAACGATGACTGCTGGGGCCAACGTCCTGACTTTC

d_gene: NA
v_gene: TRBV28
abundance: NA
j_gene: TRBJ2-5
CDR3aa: CASSLVGRGPVGTQYF
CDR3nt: TGTGCCAGCAGTTTAGTCGGCAGGGGACCTGTGGGGACCCAGTACTTC

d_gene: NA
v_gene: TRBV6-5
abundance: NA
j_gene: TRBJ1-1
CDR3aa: CASTPTGFIYTEAFF
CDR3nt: TGTGCCAGCACCCCCACGGGTTTCATTTACACTGAAGCTTTCTTT

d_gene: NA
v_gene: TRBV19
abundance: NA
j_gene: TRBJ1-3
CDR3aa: CASSVDNSGNTIYF
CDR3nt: TGTGCCAGTAGTGTAGACAACTCTGGAAACACCATATATTTT

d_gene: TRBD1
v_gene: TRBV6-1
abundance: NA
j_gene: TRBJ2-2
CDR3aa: CASSEWGGTGYTGELFF
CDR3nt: TGTGCCAGCAGTGAATGGGGTGGGACAGGGTACACCGGGGAGCTGTTTTTT

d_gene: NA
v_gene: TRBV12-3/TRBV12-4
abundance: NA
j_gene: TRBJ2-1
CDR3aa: CASSLTGNEQFF
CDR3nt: TGTGCCAGCAGTTTAACCGGGAATGAGCAGTTCTTC

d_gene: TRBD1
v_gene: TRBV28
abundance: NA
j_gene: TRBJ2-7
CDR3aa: CASSYRGMAYEQYF
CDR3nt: TGTGCCAGCAGTTACAGGGGGATGGCCTACGAGCAGTACTTC